The entry that follows covers one T cell receptor beta chain sequence. This sample was included in a study of blood T cell repertoires in COVID-19. Libraries were prepared by immunoSEQ multiplex PCR; TCRdb keeps only in-frame clonotypes and omits some of them. The sample lists about 140,000 clones, roughly 85% occurring once. Germline V gene data show CDR1 as SNHLY and CDR2 as FYNNEI. This CDR3 comprises 15 residues. V was clipped by 0 bases and J by 7 bases, with 12 bases between them. The sequenced material came from peripheral blood. This rearrangement joins TRBV2 to TRBJ1-4; D unresolved. The sequence derives from a man aged 45-65 years with acute or convalescent COVID-19. CDR3 sequence (DNA): TGTGCCAGCAGTGAAGCGGGAAGGGAGAGTGAAAAACTGTTTTTT. Protein sequence: CASSEAGRESEKLFF.